This T cell receptor (beta chain) was recovered during a study of cytomegalovirus exposure and HLA in healthy donors. Study summary: The 120 validation repertoires, a later analysis reported, used the same platform as the approximately 630 first-cohort repertoires.

Turning to this clone: What it recognizes is unknown.

Findings of the study overall: It was confirmed in vitro that a few of the CMV-associated chains were specific for CMV antigens. The authors listed around 150 TCR beta chains as cytomegalovirus-associated. Clusters of TCRs from the first cohort tended to co-occur in the roughly 120 validation repertoires (as a later analysis found).

Data came from immunoSEQ multiplex PCR; TCRdb stores just in-frame clones and leaves some out. The data hold 55,000 to 65,000 clones, with approximately 92% observed a single time. Germline lookup yields CDR1 SNHLY and CDR2 FYNNEI. The V end lost 0 bases, the J end lost 0 bases, and 5 bases lay between the germline ends. This CDR3 is 15 amino acids long. The specimen sequenced was PBMCs. The rearrangement links TRBV2 to TRBJ2-2, with D uncertain. The TCR originated in a man younger than 30 in good health and CMV-seronegative. The CDR3 region is CASSEALTNTGELFF. CDR3 sequence (DNA): TGTGCCAGCAGTGAAGCACTTACGAACACCGGGGAGCTGTTTTTT.